The text below deals with one TCR beta chain. The antigen is not known. This sample was taken from a study of cytomegalovirus exposure and HLA in healthy donors. The primer mix had 60 Vbeta and 13 Jbeta primers. The data were produced by immunoSEQ multiplex PCR, yet TCRdb's version contains in-frame clones alone and is incomplete. The sample contains 100,000 or so clones, roughly 70% of which appear only once. The study's findings and limits: Being productive about 90% or about 30% of the time was typical of most TCR beta V segments in an earlier analysis. A few chains linked to CMV were shown in vitro to be specific for CMV antigens. Highest at DRB1 and lowest at HLA-C, TCR association rates differed among HLA loci in a later analysis. Analyses of presence/absence relied on an assumption of roughly uniform sequencing depth across donors.

The sequencing input was PBMCs. This TCR derives from a man aged 50 or older in good health and CMV-seronegative.

CDR3 bases: TGTGCCAGCAGTTACTCTCTAGCGGGAGTCACCGGGGAGCTGTTTTTT. It codes for CASSYSLAGVTGELFF. The chain carries TRBV6-5 and TRBJ2-2; 10 nucleotides line up with TRBD2. Per germline, CDR1 MNHEY and CDR2 SVGAGI. The ends lost 0 bases at V and 4 bases at J; junction bases unmatched: 2. The CDR3 is 16 amino acids.